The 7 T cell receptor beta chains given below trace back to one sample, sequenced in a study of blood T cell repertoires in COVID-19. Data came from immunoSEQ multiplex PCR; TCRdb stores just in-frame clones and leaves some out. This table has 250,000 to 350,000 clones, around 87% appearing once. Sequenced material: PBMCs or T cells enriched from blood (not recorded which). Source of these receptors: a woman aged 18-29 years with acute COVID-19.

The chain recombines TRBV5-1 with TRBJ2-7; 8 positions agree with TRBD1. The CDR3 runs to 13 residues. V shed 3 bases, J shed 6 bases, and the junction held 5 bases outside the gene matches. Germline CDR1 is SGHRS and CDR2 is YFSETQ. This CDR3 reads CASSSQGAGEQYF. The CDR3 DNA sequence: TGCGCCAGCAGCTCCCAGGGGGCCGGCGAGCAGTACTTC. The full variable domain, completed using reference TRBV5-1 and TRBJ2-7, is KAGVTQTPRYLIKTRGQQVTLSCSPISGHRSVSWYQQTPGQGLQFLFEYFSETQRNKGNFPGRFSGRQFSNSRSEMNVSTLELGDSALYLCASSSQGAGEQYFGPGTRLTVT.

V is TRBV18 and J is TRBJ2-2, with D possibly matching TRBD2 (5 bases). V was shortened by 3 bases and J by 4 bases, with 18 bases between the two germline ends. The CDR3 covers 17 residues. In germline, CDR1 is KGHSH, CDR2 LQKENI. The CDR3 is CASSPPARARGTGELFF. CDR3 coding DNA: TGTGCCAGCTCACCCCCCGCTAGGGCCCGGGGCACCGGGGAGCTGTTTTTT.

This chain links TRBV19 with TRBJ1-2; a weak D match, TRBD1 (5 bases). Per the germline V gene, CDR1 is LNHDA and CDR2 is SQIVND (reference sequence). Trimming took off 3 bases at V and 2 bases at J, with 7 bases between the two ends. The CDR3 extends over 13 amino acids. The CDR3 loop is CASSMRQNYGYTF. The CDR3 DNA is TGTGCCAGTAGTATGCGACAGAACTATGGCTACACCTTC. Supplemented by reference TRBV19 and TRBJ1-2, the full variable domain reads DGGITQSPKYLFRKEGQNVTLSCEQNLNHDAMYWYRQDPGQGLRLIYYSQIVNDFQKGDIAEGYSVSREKKESFPLTVTSAQKNPTAFYLCASSMRQNYGYTFGSGTRLTVV.

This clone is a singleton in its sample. The CDR3 region has the DNA TGTGCCAGCAGCTTAACGCGAGCGGAAGCCTACAATGAGCAGTTCTTC. As protein: CASSLTRAEAYNEQFF. V usage is TRBV7-3 and J usage is TRBJ2-1, with a tentative D call TRBD2 (5 bases). The germline V gene encodes CDR1 SGHTA and CDR2 FQGTGA. V was trimmed by 0 bases and J by 2 bases, leaving 11 bases between them. This CDR3 is built from 16 residues. The full variable domain, in which reference TRBV7-3 and TRBJ2-1 provide the parts outside the CDR3, is GAGVSQTPSNKVTEKGKYVELRCDPISGHTALYWYRQSLGQGPEFLIYFQGTGAADDSGLPNDRFFAVRPEGSVSTLKIQRTERGDSAVYLCASSLTRAEAYNEQFFGPGTRLTVL.

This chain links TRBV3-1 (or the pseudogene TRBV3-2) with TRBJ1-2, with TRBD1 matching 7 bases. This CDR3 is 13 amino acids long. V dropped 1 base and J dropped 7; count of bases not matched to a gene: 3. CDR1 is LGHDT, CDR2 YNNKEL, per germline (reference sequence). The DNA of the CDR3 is TGTGCCAGCAGCCAAGGACAGGGCTTTGGCTACACCTTC. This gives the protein CASSQGQGFGYTF.

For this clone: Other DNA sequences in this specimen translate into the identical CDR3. The CDR3 here is CASSFDRDTQYF. DNA of the CDR3: TGTGCCAGCAGCTTCGATAGAGATACGCAGTATTTT. The gene calls are TRBV7-9 and TRBJ2-3, with D uncertain. This CDR3 has 12 residues. Trimming removed 3 bases from V and 5 bases from J, with 6 bases in between. Germline V CDR1 and CDR2: SEHNR, FQNEAQ (reference sequence).

This CDR3 is CASSVGWVGDEQYF. DNA of the CDR3: TGTGCCAGCAGCGTAGGGTGGGTAGGGGACGAGCAGTACTTC. The chain recombines TRBV9 with TRBJ2-7, with D possibly being TRBD1 (5 bases). The CDR3 is made up of 14 amino acids. Trimming left V 0 bases short and J 5 bases short, with 12 bases between. Looked up from germline, CDR1 is SGDLS and CDR2 is YYNGEE. Using reference TRBV9 and TRBJ2-7 for the parts outside the CDR3, the full variable domain is DSGVTQTPKHLITATGQRVTLRCSPRSGDLSVYWYQQSLDQGLQFLIQYYNGEERAKGNILERFSAQQFPDLHSELNLSSLELGDSALYFCASSVGWVGDEQYFGPGTRLTVT.